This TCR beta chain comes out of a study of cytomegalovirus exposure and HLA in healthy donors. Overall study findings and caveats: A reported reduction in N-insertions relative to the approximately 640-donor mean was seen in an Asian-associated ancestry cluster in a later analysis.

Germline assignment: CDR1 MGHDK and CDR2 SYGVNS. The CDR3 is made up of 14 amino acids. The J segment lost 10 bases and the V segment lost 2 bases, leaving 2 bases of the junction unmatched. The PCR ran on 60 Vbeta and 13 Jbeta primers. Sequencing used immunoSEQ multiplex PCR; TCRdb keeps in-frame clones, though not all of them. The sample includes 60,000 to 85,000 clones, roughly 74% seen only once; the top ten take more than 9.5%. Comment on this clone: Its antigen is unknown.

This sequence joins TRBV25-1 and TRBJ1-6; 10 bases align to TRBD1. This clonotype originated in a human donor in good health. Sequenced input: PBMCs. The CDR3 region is CASSEGTGESPLHF. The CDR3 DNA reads TGTGCCAGCAGTGAAGGGACAGGGGAATCACCCCTCCACTTT.